The 21 T cell receptor beta chains below were found in one sample sequenced in a study of blood T cells in healthy people across ages. With a J-beta primer mix and a sample-barcoded 5' primer, a second PCR ran about 7 to 12 cycles. TCRdb reprocessed the 5' RACE reads via MiXCR and lists one record per CDR3 protein. The sample lists approximately 780,000 distinct CDR3 sequences; approximately 24% were seen once. These data were also reused for a study on T cells of mothers and their children.

Sequencing was done on a sample of blood. All receptors derive from a boy aged 10-17 years in good health.

The CDR3 region has the DNA TGTGCCAGCAACGGACAGCACGGGGAGCTGTTTTTT. Its protein is CASNGQHGELFF. This rearrangement joins TRBV12-3 or TRBV12-4 to TRBJ2-2; possible D gene TRBD1, 6 bases. V lost 7 bases to trimming and J lost 7 bases, with 10 bases between them. The CDR3 runs to 12 residues.

This clonotype was picked up a small number of times. The chain carries TRBV10-2 and TRBJ2-5, with a weak D call TRBD2 (5 bases). CDR1 WSHSY and CDR2 SAAADI come from the germline V gene. The length of the CDR3 is 14 residues. V was clipped by 4 bases and J by 1 base, with 10 bases between them. The DNA for the CDR3 is TGCGCCAGCAGTGCCGCGGGCCCCCAAGAGACCCAGTACTTC. The encoded protein is CASSAAGPQETQYF.

This clonotype has more than one count but fewer than ten. The chain combines TRBV6-4 with TRBJ2-1, with D perhaps TRBD1 (6 bases). Trimming removed 0 bases from V and 10 bases from J, with 10 bases in between. The V gene's germline CDR1 is MRHNA and CDR2 SNTAGT. This CDR3 spans 13 amino acids. The CDR3 bases are TGTGCCAGCAGTGACTCGGAGACAGGAGAGCAGTTCTTC. Translation: CASSDSETGEQFF.

The gene calls are TRBV2 and TRBJ1-4, with D perhaps matching TRBD1 (5 bases). The CDR3 is made up of 15 amino acids. With 5 bases removed from V and 0 bases from J, the gap between germline ends came to 10 bases. CDR1 is SNHLY and CDR2 is FYNNEI in the germline V gene. The CDR3 nucleotides are TGTGCCAGCAGTTGGAGGGACGCAACTAATGAAAAACTGTTTTTT. Translating gives CASSWRDATNEKLFF. The full variable domain, rest sourced from reference TRBV2 and TRBJ1-4, is EPEVTQTPSHQVTQMGQEVILRCVPISNHLYFYWYRQILGQKVEFLVSFYNNEISEKSEIFDDQFSVERPDGSNFTLKIRSTKLEDSAMYFCASSWRDATNEKLFFGSGTQLSVL.

The rearrangement uses TRBV10-2 and TRBJ2-5; tentative D call: TRBD2 (5 bases). The V end lost 6 bases, the J end lost 7 bases, and 21 bases lay between the germline ends. CDR3 size: 15 residues. Looked up from germline, CDR1 is WSHSY and CDR2 is SAAADI. CDR3 DNA: TGCGCCAGCAGCGTCGAGGGCCGGACTTTGGGGACCCAGTACTTC. Translating gives CASSVEGRTLGTQYF.

This sequence joins TRBV5-1 and TRBJ2-7; D assignment may be TRBD1 or TRBD2 (5 bases each). The germline V gene encodes CDR1 SGHRS and CDR2 YFSETQ. The CDR3 is made up of 14 amino acids. With 4 bases removed from V and 5 bases from J, the gap between germline ends came to 16 bases. This CDR3 is CASSPGTAAHEQYF. The CDR3 DNA follows: TGCGCCAGCAGCCCCGGGACGGCAGCTCACGAGCAGTACTTC. Drawing the rest from reference TRBV5-1 and TRBJ2-7, the complete variable domain is KAGVTQTPRYLIKTRGQQVTLSCSPISGHRSVSWYQQTPGQGLQFLFEYFSETQRNKGNFPGRFSGRQFSNSRSEMNVSTLELGDSALYLCASSPGTAAHEQYFGPGTRLTVT.

J is TRBJ2-2 and V is TRBV4-1; no definite D call. Germline V CDR1 and CDR2: MGHRA, YSYEKL. The CDR3 loop spans 15 amino acids. Trimming took 1 base from V and 1 from J, leaving 7 bases between them. The CDR3 DNA reads as TGCGCCAGCAGCCAAGGGCAGAGGAACACCGGGGAGCTGTTTTTT. The encoded protein is CASSQGQRNTGELFF.

This chain connects TRBV12-3 or TRBV12-4 to TRBJ1-1; no clear D gene. Between the trimmed V and J ends, which lost 3 bases and 4 bases, there was a span of 12 bases. The CDR3 is made up of 14 amino acids. CDR3 amino acids: CASSLVGSGTEAFF. In nucleotides, the CDR3 is TGTGCCAGCAGTTTGGTAGGAAGTGGCACTGAAGCTTTCTTT.

This chain links TRBV12-3 or TRBV12-4 with TRBJ2-3; 13 nucleotides align to TRBD2. CDR3 length: 17 residues. V lost 5 bases and J lost 3; bases outside the gene matches: 8. CDR3: CASSAGLAGVNTDTQYF. The CDR3 DNA is TGTGCCAGCAGTGCCGGACTAGCGGGGGTCAATACAGATACGCAGTATTTT.

This clonotype came up a few times. The rearrangement uses TRBV12-3 or TRBV12-4 and TRBJ1-3; D unresolved. V was cut by 3 bases and J by 0 bases, with 6 bases left in between. This CDR3 spans 14 amino acids. The CDR3 here is CASSFGLSGNTIYF. The DNA of the CDR3 is TGTGCCAGCAGTTTCGGCCTCTCTGGAAACACCATATATTTT.

The CDR3 nucleotides read TGTGCCAGCAGCTGGACCAGCACGAACACCGGGGAGCTGTTTTTT. It codes for CASSWTSTNTGELFF. The chain recombines TRBV3-1 with TRBJ2-2, with no clear D. CDR1 and CDR2 (germline): LGHDT, YNNKEL (reference sequence). The ends were cut back, 5 bases at V and 0 bases at J, with 10 bases in the middle. The CDR3 consists of 15 residues. Full variable domain (outside the CDR3, taken from reference TRBV3-1 and TRBJ2-2): DTAVSQTPKYLVTQMGNDKSIKCEQNLGHDTMYWYKQDSKKFLKIMFSYNNKELIINETVPNRFSPKSPDKAHLNLHINSLELGDSAVYFCASSWTSTNTGELFFGEGSRLTVL.

This chain uses TRBV15 with TRBJ1-5, with 7 bases matching TRBD1. This CDR3 contains 15 residues. Germline V gene data show CDR1 as LNHNV and CDR2 as YYDKDF (reference sequence). V lost 1 base, J lost 5 bases, and 5 bases stayed unmatched. For the CDR3, the DNA is TGTGCCACCAGCAGAGGAGACAGGGACCATCAGCCCCAGCATTTT. Translation: CATSRGDRDHQPQHF.

This clonotype showed up many times. Compared with germline, one end of the junction differs, possibly owing to a read error. The CDR3 DNA reads as TGTGCCAGCAGCTTGGGGGGCTCCTACAATGAGCAGTTCTTC. This gives the protein CASSLGGSYNEQFF. The rearrangement links TRBV5-1 to TRBJ2-1; possibly TRBD2 for D (6 bases). The CDR3 runs to 14 residues. Germline loops: CDR1 SGHRS, CDR2 YFSETQ.

The gene calls are TRBV5-1 and TRBJ2-5; 7 nucleotides align to TRBD2. CDR1 and CDR2 from the germline V gene are SGHRS and YFSETQ. This CDR3 region has 14 residues. Trimming cost V 3 bases and J 0 bases; bases outside gene matches: 2. CDR3 residues: CASSSGRDQETQYF. CDR3 bases: TGCGCCAGCAGCTCTGGGAGGGACCAAGAGACCCAGTACTTC.

In DNA, the CDR3 is TGTGCCAGCAGCCAAGCGGGTCGGGGGTATGAGCAGTTCTTC. Protein sequence: CASSQAGRGYEQFF. V usage is TRBV11-1 and J usage is TRBJ2-5; a weak D match, TRBD2 (6 bases). The J call is doubtful: the DNA matches TRBJ2-1 better. CDR3 size: 14 residues. Germline V gene sequence: CDR1 SGHAT, CDR2 FQDESV (reference sequence).

This clonotype was observed a few times. V usage is TRBV4-1 and J usage is TRBJ1-2; 7 nucleotides align to TRBD1. Germline-derived CDR1 and CDR2 are MGHRA and YSYEKL. This CDR3 comprises 16 residues. The J segment lost 8 bases and the V segment lost 4 bases, leaving 16 bases of the junction unmatched. CDR3 loop: CASSLTLIRGGGGYTF. DNA of the CDR3: TGCGCCAGCAGCCTGACCCTGATTCGAGGGGGCGGGGGCTACACCTTC.

This clonotype was observed a few times. The chain links TRBV9 to TRBJ2-1; D gene unclear. Trimming stripped 4 bases from V and 7 bases from J, with 9 bases between. Germline V lookup: CDR1 SGDLS, CDR2 YYNGEE. The CDR3 sequence is 12 residues long. DNA of the CDR3: TGTGCCAGCAGCTCCTACCGGAATGAGCAGTTCTTC. Its translation is CASSSYRNEQFF.

The chain is built from TRBV28 and TRBJ2-5; TRBD1 matches at 8 bases. Matching the DNA end better, TRBJ2-7 makes the J call doubtful. Germline-derived CDR1 and CDR2 are MDHEN and SYDVKM. The CDR3 contains 14 residues. The DNA for the CDR3 is TGTGCCAGCAGACCTCCGGGACAGGTCAACGAGCAGTACTTC. Its translation is CASRPPGQVNEQYF.

The chain couples TRBV3-1 to TRBJ1-2, with unresolved D. Trimming took off 0 bases at V and 4 bases at J, with 18 bases between the two ends. This CDR3 spans 17 amino acids. CDR1 LGHDT and CDR2 YNNKEL come from the germline V gene (reference sequence). In nucleotides, the CDR3 is TGTGCCAGCAGCCAAGATCTCATCGGCAGCCAGCTCTATGGCTACACCTTC. Amino acids: CASSQDLIGSQLYGYTF.

The chain combines TRBV20-1 with TRBJ2-5, with D unclear. The germline V gene encodes CDR1 DFQATT and CDR2 SNEGSKA (reference sequence). V was clipped by 6 bases and J by 0 bases, with 5 bases between them. The CDR3 is 11 residues long. Here the CDR3 DNA reads TGCAGTGCAATGAACCAAGAGACCCAGTACTTC. Translation gives CSAMNQETQYF.

The CDR3 loop is CASSPRDRGFNTEQFF. The CDR3, as DNA: TGTGCCAGCAGTCCCCGGGACAGGGGTTTTAATACTGAGCAGTTCTTC. The chain has TRBV25-1 and TRBJ2-1, with 10 bases identical to TRBD1. The V gene's germline CDR1 is MGHDK and CDR2 SYGVNS. After removal of 5 bases from V and 9 bases from J, the junction contained 13 bases not matched to a gene. The CDR3 extends over 16 amino acids.